This section outlines one TCR beta chain sequence together with its context. This sample stems from a study of T cell clones after liver transplantation. Study summary: A pre-transplant mixed lymphocyte reaction with TCRbeta sequencing defined graft-donor-reactive clones followed in post-transplant blood.

TCRdb keeps only in-frame clones here, not all; method: immunoSEQ multiplex PCR. The sample lists about 74,000 clones; 75% to 85% were seen once. The CDR3 has 14 amino acids. The germline gives CDR1 KGHSH, CDR2 LQKENI. The V gene end was trimmed by 5 bases and the J gene end by 7 bases; junction bases not matched to a gene: 10. This clonotype was obtained from a human donor who received a liver transplant. The chain couples TRBV18 to TRBJ2-7, with 8 bases fitting TRBD1. The source was CD4+ T cells from blood, collected before liver transplant. This chain's CDR3 is CASSSNQGAGEQYF. The CDR3 nucleotides read TGTGCCAGCTCATCGAACCAGGGGGCGGGGGAGCAGTACTTC. Full variable domain (missing parts from reference TRBV18 and TRBJ2-7): NAGVMQNPRHLVRRRGQEARLRCSPMKGHSHVYWYRQLPEEGLKFMVYLQKENIIDESGMPKERFSAEFPKEGPSILRIQQVVRGDSAAYFCASSSNQGAGEQYFGPGTRLTVT.